The 17 T cell receptor beta chains presented below share a single source sample, sequenced in a study of CD8+ T cells in alopecia areata. RNA extraction was followed by reverse transcription into cDNA, which acted as the sequencing template. Sequencing used immunoSEQ multiplex PCR; TCRdb keeps in-frame clones, though not all of them. The data show 140,000 or so clones, 62% seen once. Sequenced material: CD8+ T cells sorted from blood. The source of these receptors is a human donor in good health.

The rearrangement uses TRBV19 and TRBJ2-1; a weak D match, TRBD1 (5 bases). The CDR3 consists of 11 residues. Looked up from germline, CDR1 is LNHDA and CDR2 is SQIVND (reference sequence). V lost 6 bases and J lost 9, with 9 bases in between. The CDR3 protein is CASRRGVEQFF. The CDR3 nucleotides are TGTGCCAGTAGAAGGGGCGTTGAGCAGTTCTTC.

The V gene is TRBV6-5, the J gene TRBJ2-1; 7 nucleotides line up with TRBD2. The V segment lost 8 bases and the J segment 7 bases; nucleotides outside the gene matches: 8. Germline assignment: CDR1 MNHEY and CDR2 SVGAGI. The CDR3 runs to 13 residues. In DNA, the CDR3 is TGTGCCAGCGGTCTAGCGGAATCAAATGAGCAGTTCTTC. This sequence encodes CASGLAESNEQFF.

The table lists this clone with a count of one. DNA for the CDR3: TGTGCCAGCAGCTTAGGACCGGGTACCCCTGGGGCCAACGTCCTGACTTTC. Amino acids: CASSLGPGTPGANVLTF. V and J are TRBV11-3 and TRBJ2-6; D is ambiguous. V lost 1 base and J lost 2, with 12 bases in between. The CDR3 totals 17 residues. CDR1 is SGHNT, CDR2 YENEEA, per germline. The whole variable domain, remainder taken from reference TRBV11-3 and TRBJ2-6, is EAGVVQSPRYKIIEKKQPVAFWCNPISGHNTLYWYLQNLGQGPELLIRYENEEAVDDSQLPKDRFSAERLKGVDSTLKIQPAELGDSAVYLCASSLGPGTPGANVLTFGAGSRLTVL.

The chain recombines TRBV7-9 with TRBJ2-7; tentatively, D is TRBD1 (6 bases). In germline, CDR1 is SEHNR, CDR2 FQNEAQ (reference sequence). The CDR3 has 15 residues. Trimming stripped 5 bases from V and 4 bases from J, with 18 bases between. The CDR3 sequence is CASSPKQGSTYEQYF. The CDR3 coding sequence is TGTGCCAGCAGCCCGAAACAGGGATCGACTTACGAGCAGTACTTC.

This clone was seen a single time. The J gene is TRBJ2-7, the V gene TRBV27; 7 bases are a match to TRBD2. Germline V CDR1 and CDR2: MNHEY, SMNVEV (reference sequence). V lost 8 bases and J lost 0; bases outside the gene matches: 1. The CDR3 loop spans 12 amino acids. The CDR3 protein is CASGGSSYEQYF. The CDR3 DNA reads TGTGCCAGCGGCGGGAGCTCCTACGAGCAGTACTTC.

This clone was detected a few times. The chain is built from TRBV27 and TRBJ2-2; 12 bases line up with TRBD1. In germline, CDR1 is MNHEY, CDR2 SMNVEV (reference sequence). This CDR3 comprises 18 residues. Trimming at V came to 3 bases and at J to 7 bases, leaving 12 bases not matched to a gene. CDR3: CASSFPIPGTGGFGELFF. The CDR3, as DNA: TGTGCCAGCAGTTTTCCGATTCCCGGGACAGGGGGCTTCGGGGAGCTGTTTTTT.

Details on this clone: Being one base from a much bigger clone, this may be a read error. The J gene is TRBJ2-5, the V gene TRBV6-5, with TRBD2 as a possible D gene (6 bases). The germline gives CDR1 MNHEY, CDR2 SVGAGI. Trimming shortened V by 6 bases and J by 6 bases, and 17 bases separated the two germline ends. The CDR3 is 14 amino acids. CDR3 residues: CASSYRGSQKTQYF. In nucleotides, the CDR3 is TGTGCCAGCAGCTATCGGGGGAGTCAAAAGACCCAGTACTTC.

This clone was observed a few times. The rearrangement joins TRBV29-1 to TRBJ2-1, with 8 bases identical to TRBD2. The CDR3 has 14 amino acids. Losses at the gene ends were 6 bases for V and 4 bases for J; bases not matched to a gene: 8. CDR1 and CDR2 from the germline V gene are SQVTM and ANQGSEA. The CDR3 DNA is TGCAGCGTCGCGAGCGGGAGAGATTACAATGAGCAGTTCTTC. As protein: CSVASGRDYNEQFF.

The V and J genes are TRBV11-2 and TRBJ2-1; D is ambiguous. Germline V CDR1 and CDR2: SGHAT, FQNNGV. The CDR3 sequence is 11 residues long. V was cut by 1 base and J by 9 bases, with 4 bases left in between. CDR3 in amino acids: CASSLGAEQFF. In DNA form, the CDR3 reads TGTGCCAGCAGCTTAGGGGCTGAGCAGTTCTTC.

This clone came up a few times. V usage is TRBV11-2 and J usage is TRBJ2-7; tentative D call: TRBD1 (5 bases). Trimming removed 2 bases from V and 3 bases from J, with 11 bases in between. This CDR3 has 14 residues. Germline CDR1 is SGHAT and CDR2 is FQNNGV. For the CDR3, the DNA is TGTGCCAGCAGCTTAAGTGGTCAGGGCTACGAGCAGTACTTC. This sequence encodes CASSLSGQGYEQYF.

This rearrangement joins TRBV12-5 to TRBJ1-1; no reliable D call. Trimming shortened V by 4 bases and J by 3 bases, and 6 bases separated the two germline ends. The germline V gene encodes CDR1 LGHNT and CDR2 FRNRAP. This CDR3 has 12 amino acids. DNA of the CDR3: TGTGCTAGTGGTTCAGGCTACACTGAAGCTTTCTTT. Translating it yields CASGSGYTEAFF. The whole variable domain, remainder taken from reference TRBV12-5 and TRBJ1-1, is DARVTQTPRHKVTEMGQEVTMRCQPILGHNTVFWYRQTMMQGLELLAYFRNRAPLDDSGMPKDRFSAEMPDATLATLKIQPSEPRDSAVYFCASGSGYTEAFFGQGTRLTVV.

The rearrangement joins TRBV6-5 to TRBJ2-7, with 8 positions matching TRBD1. Unmatched junction bases numbered 6, after V lost 6 bases and J lost 2 bases. CDR3 length equals 14 residues. In germline, CDR1 is MNHEY, CDR2 SVGAGI. The CDR3 sequence is CASRRGQGAYEQYF. The CDR3 DNA reads TGTGCCAGCAGGCGTGGACAGGGAGCCTACGAGCAGTACTTC.

The chain employs TRBV5-1 and TRBJ1-1; D gene unclear. Trimming pared 7 bases from V and 7 bases from J, leaving 11 bases between. Germline CDR1 and CDR2: SGHRS and YFSETQ. The CDR3 has 11 amino acids. CDR3 DNA sequence: TGCGCCAGCGGGAATGGGTATGAAGCTTTCTTT. Translating it yields CASGNGYEAFF.

The rearrangement uses TRBV29-1 and TRBJ2-1; D may be TRBD1 or TRBD2 (5 bases each). CDR1 and CDR2 (germline): SQVTM, ANQGSEA. Trimming removed 4 bases at V and 3 bases at J, with 16 bases between. The CDR3 runs to 15 residues. CDR3 nucleotide sequence: TGCAGCGTTGGGAACGGGGCGGGCTTCTACAATGAGCAGTTCTTC. This sequence encodes CSVGNGAGFYNEQFF.

The rearrangement links TRBV29-1 to TRBJ2-7, with D perhaps assigned TRBD1 or TRBD2 (5 bases each). CDR1 and CDR2 from the germline V gene are SQVTM and ANQGSEA. Trimming shortened V by 4 bases and J by 0 bases, and 13 bases separated the two germline ends. There are 14 residues in the CDR3. The CDR3 here is CSVVFGGYSYEQYF. The DNA for the CDR3 is TGCAGCGTTGTATTTGGGGGTTACTCCTACGAGCAGTACTTC.

The CDR3 sequence: CASSSPLAGAREQYF. Written as DNA, the CDR3 is TGTGCCAGCAGTTCCCCCTTAGCGGGAGCTAGGGAGCAGTACTTC. This chain uses TRBV27 with TRBJ2-7, with 9 bases fitting TRBD2. The CDR3 sequence is 15 residues long. Germline V gene sequence: CDR1 MNHEY, CDR2 SMNVEV (reference sequence). Losses at the gene ends were 4 bases for V and 7 bases for J; bases not matched to a gene: 11.

This rearrangement joins TRBV6-1 to TRBJ2-5; TRBD2 is a possible D gene (6 bases). CDR1 is MNHNS and CDR2 is SASEGT in the germline V gene. Trimming shortened V by 4 bases and J by 4 bases, and 13 bases separated the two germline ends. The CDR3 contains 14 residues. The CDR3 loop reads CASSGGEEVETQYF. As DNA, the CDR3 is TGTGCCAGCAGTGGGGGGGAGGAGGTAGAGACCCAGTACTTC.